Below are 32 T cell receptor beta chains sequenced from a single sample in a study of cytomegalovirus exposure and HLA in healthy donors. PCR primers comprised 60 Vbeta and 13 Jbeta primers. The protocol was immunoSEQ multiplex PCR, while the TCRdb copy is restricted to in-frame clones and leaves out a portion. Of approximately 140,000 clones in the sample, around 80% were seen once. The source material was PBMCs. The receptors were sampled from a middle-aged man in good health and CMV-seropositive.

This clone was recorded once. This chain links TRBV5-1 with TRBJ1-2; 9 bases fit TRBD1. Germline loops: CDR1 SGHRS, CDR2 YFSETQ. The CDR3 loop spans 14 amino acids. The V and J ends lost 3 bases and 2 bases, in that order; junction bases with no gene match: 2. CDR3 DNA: TGCGCCAGCAGCTCAGGACAGGGGAACTATGGCTACACCTTC. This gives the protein CASSSGQGNYGYTF.

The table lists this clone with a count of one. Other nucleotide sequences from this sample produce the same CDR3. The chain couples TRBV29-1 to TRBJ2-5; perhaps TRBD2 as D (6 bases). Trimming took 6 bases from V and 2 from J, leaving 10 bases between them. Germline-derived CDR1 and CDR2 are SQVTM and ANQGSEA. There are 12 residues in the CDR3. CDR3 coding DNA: TGCAGCGTGGTACGGGGGCAAGAGACCCAGTACTTC. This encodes CSVVRGQETQYF.

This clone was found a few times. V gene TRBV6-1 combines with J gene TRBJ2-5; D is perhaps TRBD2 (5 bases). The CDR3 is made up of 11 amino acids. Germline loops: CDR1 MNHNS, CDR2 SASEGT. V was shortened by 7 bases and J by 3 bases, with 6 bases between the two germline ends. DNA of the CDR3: TGTGCCAGCACGCGGGAAGAGACCCAGTACTTC. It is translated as CASTREETQYF.

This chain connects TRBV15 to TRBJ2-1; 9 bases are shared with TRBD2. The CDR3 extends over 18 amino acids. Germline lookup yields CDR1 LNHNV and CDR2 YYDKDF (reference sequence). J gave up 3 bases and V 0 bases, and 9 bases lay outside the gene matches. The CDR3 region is CATSREVGLAGYYNEQFF. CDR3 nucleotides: TGTGCCACCAGCAGAGAAGTAGGCCTAGCGGGATACTACAATGAGCAGTTCTTC.

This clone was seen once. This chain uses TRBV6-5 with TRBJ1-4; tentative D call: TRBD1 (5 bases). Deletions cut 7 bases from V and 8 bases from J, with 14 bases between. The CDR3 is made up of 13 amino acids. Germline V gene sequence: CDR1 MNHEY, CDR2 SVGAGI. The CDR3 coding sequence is TGTGCCAGCAACTCGGGGGGTGGCGAAAAACTGTTTTTT. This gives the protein CASNSGGGEKLFF.

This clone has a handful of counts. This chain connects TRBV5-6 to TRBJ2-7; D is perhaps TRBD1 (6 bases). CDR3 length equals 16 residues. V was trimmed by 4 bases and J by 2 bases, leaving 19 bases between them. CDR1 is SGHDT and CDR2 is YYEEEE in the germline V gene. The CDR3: CASSPDRLKRPYEQYF. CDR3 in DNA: TGTGCCAGCAGCCCCGACAGGCTTAAGCGTCCCTACGAGCAGTACTTC. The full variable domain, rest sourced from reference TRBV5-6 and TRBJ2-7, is DAGVTQSPTHLIKTRGQQVTLRCSPKSGHDTVSWYQQALGQGPQFIFQYYEEEERQRGNFPDRFSGHQFPNYSSELNVNALLLGDSALYLCASSPDRLKRPYEQYFGPGTRLTVT.

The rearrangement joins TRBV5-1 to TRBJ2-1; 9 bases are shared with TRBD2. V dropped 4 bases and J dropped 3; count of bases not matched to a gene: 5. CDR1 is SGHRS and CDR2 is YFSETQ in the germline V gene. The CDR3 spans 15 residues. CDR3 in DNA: TGCGCCAGCAGCCCGCTAGCGGGAAACTACAATGAGCAGTTCTTC. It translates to CASSPLAGNYNEQFF.

CDR3 sequence reads: CASSGGTGTNYGYTF. The CDR3 DNA reads as TGTGCCAGCAGTGGCGGGACAGGGACAAACTATGGCTACACCTTC. V usage is TRBV2 and J usage is TRBJ1-2, with 9 positions matching TRBD1. J was trimmed by 2 bases and V by 4 bases; bases with no gene match: 5. This CDR3 is built from 15 residues. Germline V lookup: CDR1 SNHLY, CDR2 FYNNEI.

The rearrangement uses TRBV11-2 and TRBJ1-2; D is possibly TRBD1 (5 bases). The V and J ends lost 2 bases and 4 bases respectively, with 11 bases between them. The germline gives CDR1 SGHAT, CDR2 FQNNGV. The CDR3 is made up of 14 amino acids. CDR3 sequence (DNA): TGTGCCAGCAGCTTACGACAGCAAGTCTATGGCTACACCTTC. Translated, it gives CASSLRQQVYGYTF.

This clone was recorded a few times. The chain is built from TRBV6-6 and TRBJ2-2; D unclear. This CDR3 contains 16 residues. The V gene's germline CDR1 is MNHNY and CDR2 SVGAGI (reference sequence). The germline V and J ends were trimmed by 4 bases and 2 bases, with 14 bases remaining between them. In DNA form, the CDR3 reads TGTGCCAGCAGTTCCACCTGGGCCAAAAACACCGGGGAGCTGTTTTTT. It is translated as CASSSTWAKNTGELFF.

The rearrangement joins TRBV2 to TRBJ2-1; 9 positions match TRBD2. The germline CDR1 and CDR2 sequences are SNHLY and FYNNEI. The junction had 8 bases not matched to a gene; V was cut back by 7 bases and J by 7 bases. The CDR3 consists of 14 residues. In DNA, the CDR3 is TGTGCCAGCACCCAGGTTAGCGGGGGTAATGAGCAGTTCTTC. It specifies CASTQVSGGNEQFF.

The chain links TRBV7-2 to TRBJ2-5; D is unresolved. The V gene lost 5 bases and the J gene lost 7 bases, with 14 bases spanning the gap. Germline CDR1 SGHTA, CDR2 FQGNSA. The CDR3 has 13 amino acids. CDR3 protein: CASSTRMPGTQYF. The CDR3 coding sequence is TGTGCCAGCAGCACGAGGATGCCGGGGACCCAGTACTTC.

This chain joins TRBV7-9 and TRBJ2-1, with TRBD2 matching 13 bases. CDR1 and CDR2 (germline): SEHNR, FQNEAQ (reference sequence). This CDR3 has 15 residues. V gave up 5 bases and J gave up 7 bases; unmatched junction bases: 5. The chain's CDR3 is CASSPTGLAGNEQFF. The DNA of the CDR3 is TGTGCCAGCAGCCCGACGGGACTAGCGGGGAATGAGCAGTTCTTC.

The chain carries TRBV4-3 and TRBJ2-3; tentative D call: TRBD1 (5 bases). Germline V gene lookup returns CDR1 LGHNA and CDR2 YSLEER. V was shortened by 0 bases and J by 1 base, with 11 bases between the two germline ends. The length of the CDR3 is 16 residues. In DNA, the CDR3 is TGCGCCAGCAGCCAAGAGTTGGGGCTAGGCACAGATACGCAGTATTTT. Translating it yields CASSQELGLGTDTQYF.

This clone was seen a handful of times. CDR3 DNA: TGTGCCAGCAGTCTATATCAGGGGAACTATGGCTACACCTTC. Protein: CASSLYQGNYGYTF. The chain joins TRBV27 to TRBJ1-2; D is perhaps TRBD1 (6 bases). Between the trimmed V and J ends, which lost 5 bases and 2 bases, there was a span of 12 bases. Germline CDR1 and CDR2: MNHEY and SMNVEV (reference sequence). The CDR3 length is 14 residues.

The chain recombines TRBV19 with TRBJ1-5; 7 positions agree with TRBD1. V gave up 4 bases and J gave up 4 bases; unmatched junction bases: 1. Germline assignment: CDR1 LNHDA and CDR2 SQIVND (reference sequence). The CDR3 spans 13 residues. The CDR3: CASSKGANQPQHF. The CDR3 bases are TGTGCCAGTAGTAAGGGGGCGAATCAGCCCCAGCATTTT.

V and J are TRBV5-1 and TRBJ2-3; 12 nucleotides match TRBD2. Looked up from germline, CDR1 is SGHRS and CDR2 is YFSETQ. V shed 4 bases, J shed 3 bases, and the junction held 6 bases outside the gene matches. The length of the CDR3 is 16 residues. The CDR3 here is CASSPGLAGMTDTQYF. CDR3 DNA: TGCGCCAGCAGCCCTGGACTAGCGGGAATGACAGATACGCAGTATTTT.

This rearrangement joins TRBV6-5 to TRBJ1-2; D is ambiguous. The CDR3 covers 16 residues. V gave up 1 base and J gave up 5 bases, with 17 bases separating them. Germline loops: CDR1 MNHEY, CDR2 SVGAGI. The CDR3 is CASSYFFGDTAYGYTF. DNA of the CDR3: TGTGCCAGCAGTTACTTTTTTGGCGACACGGCGTATGGCTACACCTTC.

This chain's CDR3 is CASSTVHRTANYGYTF. The CDR3 coding sequence is TGTGCCAGTAGTACTGTCCACCGGACAGCTAACTATGGCTACACCTTC. The J gene is TRBJ1-2, the V gene TRBV19; a possible D gene is TRBD1 (6 bases). The CDR3 consists of 16 residues. Germline CDR1 reads LNHDA; CDR2 reads SQIVND (reference sequence). V lost 4 bases to trimming and J lost 0 bases, with 15 bases between them.

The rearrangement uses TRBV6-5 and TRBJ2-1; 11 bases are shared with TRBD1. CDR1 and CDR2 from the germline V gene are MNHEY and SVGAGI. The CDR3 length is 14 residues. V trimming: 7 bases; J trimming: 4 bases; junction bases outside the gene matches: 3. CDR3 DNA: TGTGCCAGCACTCGGGACAGGGGGTACAATGAGCAGTTCTTC. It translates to CASTRDRGYNEQFF.

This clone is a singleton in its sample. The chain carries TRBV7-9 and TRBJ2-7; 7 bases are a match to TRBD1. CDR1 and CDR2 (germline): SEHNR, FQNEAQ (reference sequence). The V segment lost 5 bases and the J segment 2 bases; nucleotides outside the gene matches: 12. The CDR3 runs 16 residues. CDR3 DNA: TGTGCCAGCAGCGCTAGACAGGGTGAGGGAGCCTACGAGCAGTACTTC. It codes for CASSARQGEGAYEQYF.

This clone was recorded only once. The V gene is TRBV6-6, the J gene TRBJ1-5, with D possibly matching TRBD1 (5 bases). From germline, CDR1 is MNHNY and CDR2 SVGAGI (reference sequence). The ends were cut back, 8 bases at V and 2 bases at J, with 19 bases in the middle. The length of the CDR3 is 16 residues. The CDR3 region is CASSPGGGTGNQPQHF. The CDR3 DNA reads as TGTGCCAGCTCCCCGGGTGGGGGGACGGGCAATCAGCCCCAGCATTTT.

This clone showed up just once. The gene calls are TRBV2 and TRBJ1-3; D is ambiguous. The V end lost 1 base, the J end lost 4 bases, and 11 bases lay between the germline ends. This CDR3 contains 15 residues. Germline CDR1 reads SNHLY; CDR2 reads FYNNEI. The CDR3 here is CASSEGLSGGNTIYF. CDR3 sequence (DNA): TGTGCCAGCAGTGAAGGGCTCAGCGGGGGAAACACCATATATTTT.

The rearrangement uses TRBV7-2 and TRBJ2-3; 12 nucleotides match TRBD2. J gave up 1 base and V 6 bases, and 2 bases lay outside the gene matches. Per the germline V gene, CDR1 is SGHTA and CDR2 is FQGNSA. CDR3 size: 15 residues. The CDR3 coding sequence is TGTGCCAGCAGGCTAGCGGGGGGGCGCACAGATACGCAGTATTTT. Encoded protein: CASRLAGGRTDTQYF.

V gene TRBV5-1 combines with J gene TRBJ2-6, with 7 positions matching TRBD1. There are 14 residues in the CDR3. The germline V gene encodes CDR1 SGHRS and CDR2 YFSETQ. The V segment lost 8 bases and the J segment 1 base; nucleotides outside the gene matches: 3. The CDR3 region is CASGQASGANVLTF. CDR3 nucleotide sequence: TGCGCCAGTGGACAGGCTTCTGGGGCCAACGTCCTGACTTTC.

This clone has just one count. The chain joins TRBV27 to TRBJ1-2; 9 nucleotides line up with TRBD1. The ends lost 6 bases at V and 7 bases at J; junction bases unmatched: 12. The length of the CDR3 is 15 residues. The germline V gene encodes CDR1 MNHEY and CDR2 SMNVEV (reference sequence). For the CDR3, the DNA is TGTGCCAGCAGACCCACAGGGGGCACGGGCATTGGCTACACCTTC. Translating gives CASRPTGGTGIGYTF.

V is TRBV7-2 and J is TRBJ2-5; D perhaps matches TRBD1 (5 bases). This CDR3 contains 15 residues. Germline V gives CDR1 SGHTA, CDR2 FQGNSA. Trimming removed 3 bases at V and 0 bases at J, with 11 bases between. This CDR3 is CASSFSTGYQETQYF. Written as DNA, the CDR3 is TGTGCCAGCAGCTTTTCAACAGGTTACCAAGAGACCCAGTACTTC.

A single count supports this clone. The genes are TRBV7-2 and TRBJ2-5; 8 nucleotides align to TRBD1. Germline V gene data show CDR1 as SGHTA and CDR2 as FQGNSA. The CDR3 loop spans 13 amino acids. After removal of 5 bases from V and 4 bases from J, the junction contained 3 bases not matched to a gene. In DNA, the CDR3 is TGTGCCAGCAGCGGCGGGACAGGAGAGACCCAGTACTTC. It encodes CASSGGTGETQYF.

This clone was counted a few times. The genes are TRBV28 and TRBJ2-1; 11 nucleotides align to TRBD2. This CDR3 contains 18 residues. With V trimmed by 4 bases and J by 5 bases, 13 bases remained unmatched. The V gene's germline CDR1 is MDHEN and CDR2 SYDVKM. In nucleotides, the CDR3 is TGTGCCAGCAGTTCTCAGACTAGCGGGGTACTTTTAAACAATGAGCAGTTCTTC. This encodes CASSSQTSGVLLNNEQFF.

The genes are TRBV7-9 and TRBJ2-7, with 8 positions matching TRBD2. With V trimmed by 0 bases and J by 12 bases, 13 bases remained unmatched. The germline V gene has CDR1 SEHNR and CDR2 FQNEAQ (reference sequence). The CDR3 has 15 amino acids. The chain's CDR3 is CASSLALMDGTSRYF. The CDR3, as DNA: TGTGCCAGCAGCTTAGCGCTTATGGACGGGACTAGTCGGTACTTC.

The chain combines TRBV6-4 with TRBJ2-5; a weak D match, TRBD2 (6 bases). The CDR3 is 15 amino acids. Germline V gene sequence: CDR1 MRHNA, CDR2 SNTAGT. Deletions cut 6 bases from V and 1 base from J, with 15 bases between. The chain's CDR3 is CASSAIERAQETQYF. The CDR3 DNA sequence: TGTGCCAGCAGCGCTATTGAGCGGGCCCAAGAGACCCAGTACTTC.

The CDR3 reads CASSLAGTLNTEAFF. DNA for the CDR3: TGTGCCAGCAGCTTAGCAGGGACACTCAACACTGAAGCTTTCTTT. The rearrangement joins TRBV13 to TRBJ1-1, with D perhaps matching TRBD1 (6 bases). The CDR3 has 15 residues. CDR1 is PRHDT, CDR2 FYEKMQ, per germline (reference sequence). The ends were cut back, 1 base at V and 2 bases at J, with 11 bases in the middle.